Sequencing of this T cell receptor (beta chain) was carried out in a study of CD8 T cells in Susac syndrome. From germline, CDR1 is MDHEN and CDR2 SYDVKM. The CDR3 is 16 residues long. The V gene end was trimmed by 5 bases and the J gene end by 1 base; junction bases not matched to a gene: 3. When the RNA was reverse transcribed, random hexamers were used with an input of roughly 0.45 to 1 ug. immunoSEQ multiplex PCR amplified TCR beta CDR3 across 54 Vbeta, 13 Jbeta. TCRdb called the immunoSEQ multiplex PCR reads again in MiXCR, with one record for every CDR3 protein. Counted here are approximately 160,000 distinct CDR3 sequences, roughly nine tenths occurring once; the ten biggest clones make up 0.08%. The T cells that were sequenced for TCR beta were CD8+ and CD4+ cells from blood. The healthy controls were matched to patients by age and sex.

This receptor was obtained from a human donor in good health. The chain carries TRBV28 and TRBJ2-3; 13 positions match TRBD2. The sample was CD4+ T cells from PBMCs. Here the CDR3 reads CASSRTSGSGTDTQYF. The CDR3 coding sequence is TGTGCCAGCAGTAGGACTAGCGGGAGCGGCACAGATACGCAGTATTTT.